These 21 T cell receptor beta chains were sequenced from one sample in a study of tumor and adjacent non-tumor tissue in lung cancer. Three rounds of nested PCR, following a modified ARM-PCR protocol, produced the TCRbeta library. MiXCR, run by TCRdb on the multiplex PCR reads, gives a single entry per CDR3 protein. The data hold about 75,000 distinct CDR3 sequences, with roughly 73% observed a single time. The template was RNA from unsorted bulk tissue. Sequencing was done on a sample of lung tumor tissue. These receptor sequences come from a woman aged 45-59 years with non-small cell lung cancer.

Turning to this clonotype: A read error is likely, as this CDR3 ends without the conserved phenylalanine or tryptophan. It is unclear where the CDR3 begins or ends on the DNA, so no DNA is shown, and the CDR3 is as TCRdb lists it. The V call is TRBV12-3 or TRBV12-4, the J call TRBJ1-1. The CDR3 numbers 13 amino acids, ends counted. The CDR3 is CASTVQGDSEAIV.

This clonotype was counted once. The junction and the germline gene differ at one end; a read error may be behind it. The CDR3 region is CASHQRSTGGSDAQYF. The CDR3 nucleotides are TGCGCCAGCCACCAGAGATCGACAGGGGGATCAGATGCGCAGTATTTT. V gene TRBV5-1 combines with J gene TRBJ2-3; 9 positions agree with TRBD1. CDR3 size: 16 residues. Germline values: CDR1 SGHRS, CDR2 YFSETQ.

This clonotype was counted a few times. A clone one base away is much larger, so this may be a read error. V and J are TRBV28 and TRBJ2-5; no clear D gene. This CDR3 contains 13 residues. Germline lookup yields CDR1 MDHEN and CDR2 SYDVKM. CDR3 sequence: CASSLASVETQSF. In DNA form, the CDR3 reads TGTGCCAGCAGTTTGGCCAGTGTGGAGACCCAGTCCTTC.

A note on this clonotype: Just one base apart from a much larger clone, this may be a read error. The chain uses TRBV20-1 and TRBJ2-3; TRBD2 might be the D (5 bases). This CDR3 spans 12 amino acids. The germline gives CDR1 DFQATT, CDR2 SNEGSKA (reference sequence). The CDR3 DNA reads TGCAGTACTAGAGCCCAGCCAGATACGCAGTATTTT. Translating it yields CSTRAQPDTQYF.

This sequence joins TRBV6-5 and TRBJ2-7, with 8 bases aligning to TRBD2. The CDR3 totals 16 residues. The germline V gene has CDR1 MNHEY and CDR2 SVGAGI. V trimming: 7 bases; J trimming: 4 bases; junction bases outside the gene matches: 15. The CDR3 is CASTGTSRSRGYEQYF. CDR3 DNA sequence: TGTGCCAGCACCGGGACTAGTAGGAGTAGGGGTTACGAGCAGTACTTC.

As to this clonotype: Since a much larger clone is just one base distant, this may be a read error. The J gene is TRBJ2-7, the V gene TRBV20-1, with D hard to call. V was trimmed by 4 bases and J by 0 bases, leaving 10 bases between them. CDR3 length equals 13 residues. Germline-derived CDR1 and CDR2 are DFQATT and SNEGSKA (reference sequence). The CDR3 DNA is TGCAGTGCTACATTGCTAAACTCCTACGAGCAGTACTTC. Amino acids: CSATLLNSYEQYF.

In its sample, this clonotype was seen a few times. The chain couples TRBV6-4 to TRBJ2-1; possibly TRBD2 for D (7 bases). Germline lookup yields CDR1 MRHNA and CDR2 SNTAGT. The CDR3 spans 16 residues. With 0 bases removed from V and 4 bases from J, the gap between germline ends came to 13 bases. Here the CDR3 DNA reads TGTGCCAGCAGTGACTCAGGCGGGGGCTCTTACAATGAGCAGTTCTTC. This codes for CASSDSGGGSYNEQFF.

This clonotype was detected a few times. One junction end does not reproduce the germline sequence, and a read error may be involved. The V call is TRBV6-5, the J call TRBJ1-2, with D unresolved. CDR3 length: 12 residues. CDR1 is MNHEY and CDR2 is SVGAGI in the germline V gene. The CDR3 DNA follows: TGTGCCAGCAGTCCCCGTGGGTATGACTACACCTTC. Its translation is CASSPRGYDYTF.

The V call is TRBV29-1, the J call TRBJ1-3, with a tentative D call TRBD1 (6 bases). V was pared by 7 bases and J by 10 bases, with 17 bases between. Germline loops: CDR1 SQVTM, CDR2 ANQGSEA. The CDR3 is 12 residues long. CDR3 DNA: TGCAGCGCCTGGACAGTCCGCGATACCATATATTTT. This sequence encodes CSAWTVRDTIYF.

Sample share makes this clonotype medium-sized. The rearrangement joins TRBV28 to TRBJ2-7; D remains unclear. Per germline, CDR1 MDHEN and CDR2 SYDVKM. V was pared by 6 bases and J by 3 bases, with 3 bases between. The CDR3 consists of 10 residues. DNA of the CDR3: TGTGCCAGCAGCGACTACGAGCAGTACTTC. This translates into CASSDYEQYF.

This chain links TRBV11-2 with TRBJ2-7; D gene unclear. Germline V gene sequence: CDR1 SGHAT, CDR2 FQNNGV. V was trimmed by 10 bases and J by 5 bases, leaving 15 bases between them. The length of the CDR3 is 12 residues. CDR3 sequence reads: CANITSTDEQYF. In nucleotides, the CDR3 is TGTGCCAACATCACCAGCACAGACGAGCAGTACTTC.

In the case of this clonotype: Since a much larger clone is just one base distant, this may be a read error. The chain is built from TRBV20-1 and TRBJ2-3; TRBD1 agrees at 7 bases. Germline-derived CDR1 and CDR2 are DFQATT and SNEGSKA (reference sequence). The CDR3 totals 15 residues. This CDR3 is CCPRRQGVGTDTQYF. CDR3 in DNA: TGCTGTCCCCGTAGACAGGGTGTAGGCACAGATACGCAGTATTTT.

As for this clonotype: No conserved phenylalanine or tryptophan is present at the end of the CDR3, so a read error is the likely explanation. The CDR3 protein is CASSPRAQGTQYL. The CDR3 region has the DNA TGCGCCAGCAGCCCCAGGGCCCAAGGGACCCAGTACCTC. The V call is TRBV10-2, the J call TRBJ2-5; tentatively, D is TRBD1 (5 bases). The CDR3 spans 13 residues. Germline V gives CDR1 WSHSY, CDR2 SAAADI.

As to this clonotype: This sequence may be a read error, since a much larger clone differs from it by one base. The CDR3 region has the DNA TGCGCCAGCTGCTCAAAACTAGCGGAAGCAGATACGCAGTATTTT. It codes for CASCSKLAEADTQYF. The chain combines TRBV5-1 with TRBJ2-3; 8 bases are a match to TRBD2. Germline CDR1 is SGHRS and CDR2 is YFSETQ. Germline trimming cut 7 bases from V and 4 bases from J; bases unmatched to any gene: 11. This CDR3 contains 15 residues.

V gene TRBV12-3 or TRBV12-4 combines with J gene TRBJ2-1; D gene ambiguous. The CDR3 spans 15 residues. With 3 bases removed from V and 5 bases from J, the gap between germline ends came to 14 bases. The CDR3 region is CASSLELGVNNEQFF. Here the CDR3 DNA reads TGTGCCAGCAGTTTGGAGTTGGGTGTTAACAATGAGCAGTTCTTC.

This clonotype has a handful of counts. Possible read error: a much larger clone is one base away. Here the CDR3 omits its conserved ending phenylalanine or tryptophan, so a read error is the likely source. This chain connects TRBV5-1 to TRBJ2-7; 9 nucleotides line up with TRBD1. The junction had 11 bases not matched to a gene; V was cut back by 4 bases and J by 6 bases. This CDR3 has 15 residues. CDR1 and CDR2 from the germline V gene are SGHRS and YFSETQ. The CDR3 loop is CASSLNGQGIGEQYL. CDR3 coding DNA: TGCGCCAGCAGCCTCAACGGACAGGGGATAGGCGAGCAGTACCTC.

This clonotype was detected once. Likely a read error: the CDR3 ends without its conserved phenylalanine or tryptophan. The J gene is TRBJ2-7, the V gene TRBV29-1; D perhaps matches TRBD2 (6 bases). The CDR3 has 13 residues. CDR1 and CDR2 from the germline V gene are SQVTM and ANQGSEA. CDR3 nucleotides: TGCAGTGTTGAAAGCGGGTTCACCTACGAGCAGTACTCC. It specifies CSVESGFTYEQYS.

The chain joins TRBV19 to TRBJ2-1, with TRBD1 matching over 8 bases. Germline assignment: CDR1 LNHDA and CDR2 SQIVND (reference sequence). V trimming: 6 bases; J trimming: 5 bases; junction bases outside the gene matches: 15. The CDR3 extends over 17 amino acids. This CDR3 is CASSAQPQGALNNEQFF. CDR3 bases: TGTGCCAGTAGCGCCCAGCCTCAGGGGGCCTTGAACAATGAGCAGTTCTTC.

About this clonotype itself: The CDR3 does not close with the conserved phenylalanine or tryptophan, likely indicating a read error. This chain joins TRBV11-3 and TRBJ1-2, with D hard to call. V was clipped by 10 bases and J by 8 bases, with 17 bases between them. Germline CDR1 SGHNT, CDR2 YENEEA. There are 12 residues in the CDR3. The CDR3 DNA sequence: TGTGCCACCAAAACGGGTTGCTACGGCTACACCTTG. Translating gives CATKTGCYGYTL.

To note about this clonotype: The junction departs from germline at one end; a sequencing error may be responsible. The CDR3 region is CARRPDSSSLLHF. The CDR3 DNA reads TGTGCCAGGAGACCCGACAGTTCTTCACTCCTCCACTTT. J is TRBJ1-6 and V is TRBV12-3 or TRBV12-4, with D possibly TRBD1 on 5 matching bases. This CDR3 comprises 13 residues.

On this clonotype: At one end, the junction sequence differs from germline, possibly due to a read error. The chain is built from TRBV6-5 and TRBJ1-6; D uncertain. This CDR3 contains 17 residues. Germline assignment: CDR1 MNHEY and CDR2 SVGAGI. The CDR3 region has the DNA TGTACCAGCGGTTACTCGAGAAAGGGTTGGGAAAATTCACCCCTCCACTTT. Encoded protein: CTSGYSRKGWENSPLHF.